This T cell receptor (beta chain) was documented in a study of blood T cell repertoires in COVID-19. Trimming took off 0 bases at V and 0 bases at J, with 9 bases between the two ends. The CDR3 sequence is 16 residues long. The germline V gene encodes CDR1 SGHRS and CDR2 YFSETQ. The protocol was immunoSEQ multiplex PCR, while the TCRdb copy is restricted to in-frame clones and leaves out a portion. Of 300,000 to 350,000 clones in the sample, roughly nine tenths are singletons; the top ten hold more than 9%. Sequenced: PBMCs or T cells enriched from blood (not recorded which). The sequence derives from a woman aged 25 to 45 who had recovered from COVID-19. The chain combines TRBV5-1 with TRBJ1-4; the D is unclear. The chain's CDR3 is CASSLGFGPTNEKLFF. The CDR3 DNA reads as TGCGCCAGCAGCTTGGGATTCGGTCCAACTAATGAAAAACTGTTTTTT.